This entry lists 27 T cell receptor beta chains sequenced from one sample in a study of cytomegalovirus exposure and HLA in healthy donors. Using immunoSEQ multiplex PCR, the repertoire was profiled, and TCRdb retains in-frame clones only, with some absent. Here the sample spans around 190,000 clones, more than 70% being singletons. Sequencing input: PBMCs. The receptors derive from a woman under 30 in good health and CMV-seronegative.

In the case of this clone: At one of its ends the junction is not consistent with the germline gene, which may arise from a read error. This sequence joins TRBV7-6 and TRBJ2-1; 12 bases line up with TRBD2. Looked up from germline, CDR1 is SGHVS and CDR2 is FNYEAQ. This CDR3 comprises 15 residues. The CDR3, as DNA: TGTGCCAGCAGCCTAGCGGGAGGGCTCTACAATGAGCAGTTCTTC. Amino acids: CASSLAGGLYNEQFF. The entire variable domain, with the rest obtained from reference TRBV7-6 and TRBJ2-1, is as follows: GAGVSQSPRYKVTKRGQDVALRCDPISGHVSLYWYRQALGQGPEFLTYFNYEAQQDKSGLPNDRFSAERPEGSISTLTIQRTEQRDSAMYRCASSLAGGLYNEQFFGPGTRLTVL.

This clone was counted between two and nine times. In DNA form, the CDR3 reads TGTGCCAGCAGCTTGGACACAACCTACGAGCAGTACTTC. Translation: CASSLDTTYEQYF. This chain joins TRBV5-6 and TRBJ2-7; D is unresolved. Germline CDR1 SGHDT, CDR2 YYEEEE. Trimming shortened V by 0 bases and J by 2 bases, and 6 bases separated the two germline ends. The CDR3 runs to 13 residues.

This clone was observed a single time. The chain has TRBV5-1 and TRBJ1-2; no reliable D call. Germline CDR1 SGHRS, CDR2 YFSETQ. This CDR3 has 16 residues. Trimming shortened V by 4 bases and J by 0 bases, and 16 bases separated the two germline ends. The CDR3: CASSHRWRRANYGYTF. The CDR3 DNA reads TGCGCCAGCAGCCACCGGTGGAGGAGAGCTAACTATGGCTACACCTTC.

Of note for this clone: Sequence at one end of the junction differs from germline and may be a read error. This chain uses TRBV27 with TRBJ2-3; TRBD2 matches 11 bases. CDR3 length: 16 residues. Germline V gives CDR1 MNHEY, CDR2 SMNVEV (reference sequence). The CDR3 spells CASSPRLAGITDMQYF. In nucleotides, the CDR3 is TGTGCCAGCAGTCCCCGACTAGCGGGGATCACAGATATGCAGTATTTT.

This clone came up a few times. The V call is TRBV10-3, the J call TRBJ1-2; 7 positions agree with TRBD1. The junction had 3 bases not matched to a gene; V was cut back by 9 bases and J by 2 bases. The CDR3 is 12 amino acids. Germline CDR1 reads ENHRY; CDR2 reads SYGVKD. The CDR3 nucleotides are TGTGCCATAATGGGACAGAACTATGGCTACACCTTC. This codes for CAIMGQNYGYTF.

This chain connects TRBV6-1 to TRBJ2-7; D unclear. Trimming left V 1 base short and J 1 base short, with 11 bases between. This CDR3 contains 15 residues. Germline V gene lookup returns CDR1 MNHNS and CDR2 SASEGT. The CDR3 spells CASSEVVYSSYEQYF. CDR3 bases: TGTGCCAGCAGTGAAGTTGTATACTCATCCTACGAGCAGTACTTC.

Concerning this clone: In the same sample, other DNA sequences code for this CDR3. As DNA, the CDR3 is TGCGCCAGCAGCCTCGGCGGTGAGTACAATGAGCAGTTCTTC. Its protein product is CASSLGGEYNEQFF. This chain joins TRBV5-1 and TRBJ2-1, with unresolved D. Germline CDR1 is SGHRS and CDR2 is YFSETQ. V lost 4 bases, J lost 4 bases, and 12 bases lay in between. The CDR3 runs 14 residues.

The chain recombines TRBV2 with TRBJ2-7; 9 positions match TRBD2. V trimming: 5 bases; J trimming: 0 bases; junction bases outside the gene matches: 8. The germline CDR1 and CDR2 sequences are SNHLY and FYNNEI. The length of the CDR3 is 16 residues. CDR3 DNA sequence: TGTGCCAGCAGTTTTAGCGGGAGTTTCCGCTCCTACGAGCAGTACTTC. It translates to CASSFSGSFRSYEQYF.

CDR3 sequence (DNA): TGTGCCATCAGTGAGTCGGGGGGGGACACCGGGGAGCTGTTTTTT. Translating it yields CAISESGGDTGELFF. The V call is TRBV10-3, the J call TRBJ2-2; 7 nucleotides align to TRBD2. The CDR3 runs to 15 residues. J gave up 3 bases and V 0 bases, and 1 base lay outside the gene matches. Looked up from germline, CDR1 is ENHRY and CDR2 is SYGVKD.

CDR3 bases: TGCGCCAGCAGCCAACCCGACAGGGTCCCTGGGGCCAACGTCCTGACTTTC. This gives the protein CASSQPDRVPGANVLTF. The chain carries TRBV4-1 and TRBJ2-6; 7 positions match TRBD1. V gave up 2 bases and J gave up 2 bases; unmatched junction bases: 6. Germline values: CDR1 MGHRA, CDR2 YSYEKL. CDR3 length: 17 residues.

CDR3 nucleotides: TGTGCCAGCAGTCCGCCGAGACTAGCGGGGGTACGTGAGCAGTTCTTC. Translation gives CASSPPRLAGVREQFF. The rearrangement links TRBV28 to TRBJ2-1, with 12 positions matching TRBD2. Germline trimming cut 5 bases from V and 9 bases from J; bases unmatched to any gene: 11. The CDR3 is made up of 16 amino acids. CDR1 MDHEN and CDR2 SYDVKM come from the germline V gene.

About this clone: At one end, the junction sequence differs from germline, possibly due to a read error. The DNA of the CDR3 is TGTGCCAGCAGCTTGAGTTTTGAGGGTTCGCCGTTTGACTTC. This encodes CASSLSFEGSPFDF. The chain combines TRBV5-6 with TRBJ2-7, with a possible D match to TRBD2 (5 bases). This CDR3 is built from 14 residues. Germline CDR1 reads SGHDT; CDR2 reads YYEEEE.

The CDR3 loop reads CASSRTVNTEAFF. CDR3 nucleotide sequence: TGTGCCAGCAGCAGGACAGTGAACACTGAAGCTTTCTTT. V usage is TRBV27 and J usage is TRBJ1-1, with D tentatively TRBD1 (6 bases). V was shortened by 6 bases and J by 0 bases, with 8 bases between the two germline ends. The CDR3 runs 13 residues. Looked up from germline, CDR1 is MNHEY and CDR2 is SMNVEV (reference sequence).

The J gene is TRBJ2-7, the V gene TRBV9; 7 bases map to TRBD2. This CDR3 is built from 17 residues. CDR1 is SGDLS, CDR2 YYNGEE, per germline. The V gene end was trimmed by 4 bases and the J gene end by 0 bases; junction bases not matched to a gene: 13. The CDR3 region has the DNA TGTGCCAGCAGCCCAAAGATCAGCGGGGCCAGCTCCTACGAGCAGTACTTC. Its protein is CASSPKISGASSYEQYF. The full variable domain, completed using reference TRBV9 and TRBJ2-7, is DSGVTQTPKHLITATGQRVTLRCSPRSGDLSVYWYQQSLDQGLQFLIQYYNGEERAKGNILERFSAQQFPDLHSELNLSSLELGDSALYFCASSPKISGASSYEQYFGPGTRLTVT.

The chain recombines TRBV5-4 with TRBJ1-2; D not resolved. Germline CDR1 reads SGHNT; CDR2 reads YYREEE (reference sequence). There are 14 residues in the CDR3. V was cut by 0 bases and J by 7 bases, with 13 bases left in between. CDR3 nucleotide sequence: TGTGCCAGCAGCTTGGCAACCGGGGTCGGTGGCTACACCTTC. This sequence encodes CASSLATGVGGYTF.

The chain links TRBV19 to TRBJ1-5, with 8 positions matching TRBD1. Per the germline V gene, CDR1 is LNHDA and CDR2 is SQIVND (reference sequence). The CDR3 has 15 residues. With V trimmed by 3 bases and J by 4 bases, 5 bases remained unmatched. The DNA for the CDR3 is TGTGCCAGTAGTATGAGGACAGGGCGAAATCAGCCCCAGCATTTT. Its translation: CASSMRTGRNQPQHF.

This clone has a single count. In DNA form, the CDR3 reads TGTGCCAGCAGTCAAGACCCGGGACACCGTTCGCCCTACGAGCAGTACTTC. Translation gives CASSQDPGHRSPYEQYF. The chain is built from TRBV25-1 and TRBJ2-7, with D perhaps TRBD1 (6 bases). This CDR3 has 17 residues. V was cut by 5 bases and J by 2 bases, with 22 bases left in between. CDR1 and CDR2 from the germline V gene are MGHDK and SYGVNS.

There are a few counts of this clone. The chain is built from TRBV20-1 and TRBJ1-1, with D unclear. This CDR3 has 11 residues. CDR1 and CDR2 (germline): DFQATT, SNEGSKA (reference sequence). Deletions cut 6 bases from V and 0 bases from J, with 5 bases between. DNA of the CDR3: TGCAGTGCCCAAATGAACACTGAAGCTTTCTTT. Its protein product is CSAQMNTEAFF.

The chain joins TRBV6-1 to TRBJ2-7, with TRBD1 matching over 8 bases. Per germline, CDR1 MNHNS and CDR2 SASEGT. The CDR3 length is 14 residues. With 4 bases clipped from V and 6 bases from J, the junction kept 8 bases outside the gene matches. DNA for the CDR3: TGTGCCAGCAGTGGTGACAGGGGTTCGGTCGAGCAGTACTTC. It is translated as CASSGDRGSVEQYF.

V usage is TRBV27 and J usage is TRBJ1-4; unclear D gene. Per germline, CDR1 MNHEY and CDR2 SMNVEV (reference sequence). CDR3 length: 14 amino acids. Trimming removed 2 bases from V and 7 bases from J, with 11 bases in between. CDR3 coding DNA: TGTGCCAGCAGTTTAGTCGGGAGTAGTGAAAAACTGTTTTTT. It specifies CASSLVGSSEKLFF.

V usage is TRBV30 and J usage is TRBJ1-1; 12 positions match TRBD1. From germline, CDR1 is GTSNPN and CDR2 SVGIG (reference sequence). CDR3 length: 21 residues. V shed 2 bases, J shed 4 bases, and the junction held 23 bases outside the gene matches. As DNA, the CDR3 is TGTGCCTGGAGTACCTTACGACCGGGACAGGGGGCGCTGCTTTTTTTCACTGAAGCTTTCTTT. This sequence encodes CAWSTLRPGQGALLFFTEAFF.

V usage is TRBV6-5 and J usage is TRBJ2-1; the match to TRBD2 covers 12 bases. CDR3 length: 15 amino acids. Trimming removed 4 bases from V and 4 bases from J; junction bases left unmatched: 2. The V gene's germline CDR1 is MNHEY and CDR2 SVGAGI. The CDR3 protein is CASSLLAGGYNEQFF. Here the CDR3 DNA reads TGTGCCAGCAGTTTACTAGCGGGAGGTTACAATGAGCAGTTCTTC.

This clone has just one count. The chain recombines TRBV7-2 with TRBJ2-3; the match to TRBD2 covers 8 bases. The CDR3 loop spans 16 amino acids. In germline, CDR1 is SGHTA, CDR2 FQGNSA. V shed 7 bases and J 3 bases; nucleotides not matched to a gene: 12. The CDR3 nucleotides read TGTGCCAGCACCACTGAAGCGGGAGCTGGGACAGATACGCAGTATTTT. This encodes CASTTEAGAGTDTQYF.

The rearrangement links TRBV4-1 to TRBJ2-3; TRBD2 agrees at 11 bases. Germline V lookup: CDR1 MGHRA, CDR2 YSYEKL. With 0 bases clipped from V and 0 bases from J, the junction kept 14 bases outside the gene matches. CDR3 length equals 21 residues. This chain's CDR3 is CASSQDRRTSGRAHSTDTQYF. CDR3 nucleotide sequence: TGCGCCAGCAGCCAAGATCGAAGGACTAGCGGGCGTGCCCATAGCACAGATACGCAGTATTTT.

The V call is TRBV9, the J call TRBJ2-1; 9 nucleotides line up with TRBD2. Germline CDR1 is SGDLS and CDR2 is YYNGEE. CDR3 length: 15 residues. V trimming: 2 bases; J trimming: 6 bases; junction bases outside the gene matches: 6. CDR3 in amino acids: CASSVGSGGSNEQFF. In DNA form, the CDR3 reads TGTGCCAGCAGCGTGGGTAGCGGGGGTAGCAATGAGCAGTTCTTC. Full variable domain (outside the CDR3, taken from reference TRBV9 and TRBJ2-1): DSGVTQTPKHLITATGQRVTLRCSPRSGDLSVYWYQQSLDQGLQFLIQYYNGEERAKGNILERFSAQQFPDLHSELNLSSLELGDSALYFCASSVGSGGSNEQFFGPGTRLTVL.

The CDR3 sequence is CASKRGSYNEQFF. CDR3 sequence (DNA): TGTGCCAGTAAGCGGGGCTCCTACAATGAGCAGTTCTTC. This sequence joins TRBV6-5 and TRBJ2-1; TRBD2 agrees at 7 bases. V lost 9 bases to trimming and J lost 0 bases; unmatched junction nucleotides: 2. This CDR3 is built from 13 residues. Germline loops: CDR1 MNHEY, CDR2 SVGAGI.

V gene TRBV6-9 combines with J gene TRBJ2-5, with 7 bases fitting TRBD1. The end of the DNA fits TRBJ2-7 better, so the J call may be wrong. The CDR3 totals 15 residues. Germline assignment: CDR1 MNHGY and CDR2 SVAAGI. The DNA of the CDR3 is TGTGCCAGCAGTTCCCGACAGGGTGAAGGGGACGAGCAGTACTTC. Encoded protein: CASSSRQGEGDEQYF.